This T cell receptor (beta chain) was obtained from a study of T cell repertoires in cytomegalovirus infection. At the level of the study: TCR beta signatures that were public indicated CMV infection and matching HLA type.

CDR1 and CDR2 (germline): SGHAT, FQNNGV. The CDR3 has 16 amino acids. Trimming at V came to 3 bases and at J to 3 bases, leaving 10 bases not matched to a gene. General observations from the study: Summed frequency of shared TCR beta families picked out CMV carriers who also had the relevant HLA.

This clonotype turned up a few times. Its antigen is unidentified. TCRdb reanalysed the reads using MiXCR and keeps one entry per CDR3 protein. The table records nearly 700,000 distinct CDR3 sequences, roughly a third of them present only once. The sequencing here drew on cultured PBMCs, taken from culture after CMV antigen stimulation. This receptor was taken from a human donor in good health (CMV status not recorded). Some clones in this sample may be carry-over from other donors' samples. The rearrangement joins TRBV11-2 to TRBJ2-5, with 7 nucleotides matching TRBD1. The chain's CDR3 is CASSLGRGGAEETQYF. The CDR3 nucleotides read TGTGCCAGCAGCTTGGGGAGAGGGGGCGCGGAAGAGACCCAGTACTTC.